The 32 T cell receptor beta chains reported below all come from one sample, sequenced in a study of response to subunit inactivated influenza vaccine. TCRdb reprocessed the RT-PCR reads with MiXCR, giving one entry per CDR3 protein. This sample yields around 710,000 distinct CDR3 sequences, of which 14% are seen a single time; around 7.3% belongs to the top ten. The source material was PBMCs from blood, sampled around 14 days before vaccination. These receptors were collected from a man aged 45 to 65 who received an inactivated influenza vaccine.

The chain links TRBV6-1 to TRBJ1-3, with D possibly being TRBD1 (6 bases). Deletions cut 11 bases from V and 4 bases from J, with 18 bases between. The CDR3 covers 14 residues. CDR1 MNHNS and CDR2 SASEGT come from the germline V gene. CDR3 nucleotides: TGTGCCTCTATACAGGGTTATTCCGGAAACACCATATATTTT. It yields the protein CASIQGYSGNTIYF.

This clonotype was recorded many times. The genes are TRBV9 and TRBJ2-7; 8 positions agree with TRBD1. CDR1 and CDR2 from the germline V gene are SGDLS and YYNGEE. The junction had 8 bases not matched to a gene; V was cut back by 4 bases and J by 5 bases. This CDR3 contains 14 residues. CDR3 protein: CASSPRTGLHEQYF. CDR3 nucleotides: TGTGCCAGCAGCCCAAGGACAGGGCTCCACGAGCAGTACTTC.

The chain recombines TRBV10-3 with TRBJ2-7, with D perhaps TRBD1 (6 bases). CDR3 size: 13 residues. Germline V gene data show CDR1 as ENHRY and CDR2 as SYGVKD. With 4 bases removed from V and 6 bases from J, the gap between germline ends came to 13 bases. The DNA of the CDR3 is TGTGCCATCAGTGTATCACAGGGAATCGAGCAGTACTTC. Its translation: CAISVSQGIEQYF.

The rearrangement joins TRBV12-3 or TRBV12-4 to TRBJ2-4, with TRBD2 identical over 9 bases. The V and J ends lost 3 bases and 7 bases, in that order; junction bases with no gene match: 13. CDR3 length: 17 amino acids. The CDR3 region is CASSFYGGGAIGNIQYF. The CDR3 region has the DNA TGTGCCAGCAGTTTTTATGGCGGGGGGGCCATTGGGAACATTCAGTACTTC.

The chain joins TRBV3-1 to TRBJ2-2; D might be TRBD2 (5 bases). Per germline, CDR1 LGHDT and CDR2 YNNKEL (reference sequence). The CDR3 runs 15 residues. Trimming left V 1 base short and J 4 bases short, with 10 bases between. The CDR3 nucleotides read TGTGCCAGCAGCCAAGTCGGGGTTGGCACCGGGGAGCTGTTTTTT. It translates to CASSQVGVGTGELFF.

This sequence joins TRBV4-1 and TRBJ2-1; 13 nucleotides line up with TRBD2. Germline-derived CDR1 and CDR2 are MGHRA and YSYEKL. CDR3 length equals 17 residues. Trimming cost V 4 bases and J 5 bases; bases outside gene matches: 8. CDR3 in amino acids: CASSRPAGLAGDNEQFF. CDR3 bases: TGCGCCAGCAGCCGGCCCGCCGGACTAGCGGGAGACAATGAGCAGTTCTTC.

The V call is TRBV6-6, the J call TRBJ1-5, with 7 bases matching TRBD1. The CDR3 sequence is 12 residues long. Germline-derived CDR1 and CDR2 are MNHNY and SVGAGI (reference sequence). After removal of 8 bases from V and 3 bases from J, the junction contained 1 base not matched to a gene. The CDR3 is CASGQDNQPQHF. The CDR3, as DNA: TGTGCCAGCGGACAGGACAATCAGCCCCAGCATTTT.

This chain connects TRBV10-3 to TRBJ1-2; the match to TRBD1 covers 7 bases. This CDR3 contains 18 residues. Germline values: CDR1 ENHRY, CDR2 SYGVKD. V gave up 0 bases and J gave up 1 base; unmatched junction bases: 11. The CDR3 sequence is CAISESPGQVANNYGYTF. As DNA, the CDR3 is TGTGCCATCAGTGAGTCTCCCGGACAGGTCGCTAATAACTATGGCTACACCTTC.

This clonotype turned up a few times. The chain has TRBV15 and TRBJ2-4; no definite D call. The germline CDR1 and CDR2 sequences are LNHNV and YYDKDF (reference sequence). The ends were cut back, 0 bases at V and 0 bases at J, with 6 bases in the middle. The CDR3 runs to 15 residues. CDR3 loop: CATSREAIAKNIQYF. The CDR3, as DNA: TGTGCCACCAGCAGAGAAGCTATAGCCAAAAACATTCAGTACTTC.

This clonotype was observed a few times. This chain uses TRBV18 with TRBJ1-2, with D unclear. The CDR3 covers 15 residues. CDR1 KGHSH and CDR2 LQKENI come from the germline V gene. V lost 0 bases to trimming and J lost 4 bases, with 12 bases between them. The CDR3 loop reads CASSPPDQVFYGYTF. For the CDR3, the DNA is TGTGCCAGCTCACCACCGGATCAGGTCTTCTATGGCTACACCTTC.

The chain carries TRBV15 and TRBJ2-1, with 14 bases matching TRBD2. The CDR3 contains 17 residues. Germline loops: CDR1 LNHNV, CDR2 YYDKDF (reference sequence). J gave up 4 bases and V 3 bases, and 5 bases lay outside the gene matches. The CDR3 bases are TGTGCCACCAGCAGGGGACTAGCGGGAGAAGGGTACAATGAGCAGTTCTTC. As protein: CATSRGLAGEGYNEQFF.

The sample holds one count of this clonotype. This chain links TRBV29-1 with TRBJ2-7, with TRBD1 matching 10 bases. CDR3 size: 13 residues. V was pared by 4 bases and J by 3 bases, with 3 bases of the junction left unmatched. Germline V gene lookup returns CDR1 SQVTM and CDR2 ANQGSEA. As DNA, the CDR3 is TGCAGCGTTGTGCGGGACAGGGGCTACGAGCAGTACTTC. It encodes CSVVRDRGYEQYF.

The chain has TRBV7-6 and TRBJ2-7, with D tentatively TRBD1 (5 bases). Germline CDR1 is SGHVS and CDR2 is FNYEAQ. Trimming removed 3 bases at V and 7 bases at J, with 19 bases between. This CDR3 region has 15 residues. CDR3 amino acids: CASSLARVQGPEQYF. CDR3 nucleotides: TGTGCCAGCAGCTTGGCCCGGGTGCAGGGTCCGGAGCAGTACTTC. Using reference TRBV7-6 and TRBJ2-7 for the parts outside the CDR3, the full variable domain is GAGVSQSPRYKVTKRGQDVALRCDPISGHVSLYWYRQALGQGPEFLTYFNYEAQQDKSGLPNDRFSAERPEGSISTLTIQRTEQRDSAMYRCASSLARVQGPEQYFGPGTRLTVT.

This clonotype was observed a handful of times. The rearrangement links TRBV4-1 to TRBJ1-1, with TRBD1 identical over 9 bases. With V trimmed by 4 bases and J by 1 base, 4 bases remained unmatched. Germline V gives CDR1 MGHRA, CDR2 YSYEKL. This CDR3 has 15 residues. Written as DNA, the CDR3 is TGCGCCAGCAGCCCCCAGGGACAGGGGAACACTGAAGCTTTCTTT. As protein: CASSPQGQGNTEAFF.

This clonotype has at least ten counts. The rearrangement joins TRBV20-1 to TRBJ2-5; D gene uncertain. V was pared by 0 bases and J by 4 bases, with 0 bases between. This CDR3 contains 10 residues. Germline loops: CDR1 DFQATT, CDR2 SNEGSKA (reference sequence). The CDR3 bases are TGCAGTGCTAGAGAAGAGACCCAGTACTTC. This codes for CSAREETQYF.

Ten or more counts support this clonotype. V is TRBV28 and J is TRBJ1-5; no firm D call. The CDR3 is made up of 13 amino acids. Trimming took 4 bases from V and 6 from J, leaving 10 bases between them. Germline V gene lookup returns CDR1 MDHEN and CDR2 SYDVKM. The CDR3: CASSSAGRQPQHF. The CDR3, as DNA: TGTGCCAGCAGTTCGGCAGGTCGTCAGCCCCAGCATTTT.

The V gene is TRBV12-3 or TRBV12-4, the J gene TRBJ1-1; unclear D gene. Trimming stripped 5 bases from V and 6 bases from J, with 13 bases between. The CDR3 is made up of 13 amino acids. The CDR3 DNA sequence: TGTGCCAGCAGTCAGGACCACTGGGCTGAAGCTTTCTTT. The encoded protein is CASSQDHWAEAFF.

This clonotype was seen a few times. The chain is built from TRBV28 and TRBJ1-2; tentative D call: TRBD1 (5 bases). Germline CDR1 reads MDHEN; CDR2 reads SYDVKM. Between the trimmed V and J ends, which lost 5 bases and 7 bases, there was a span of 8 bases. The CDR3 sequence is 11 residues long. CDR3 in DNA: TGTGCCAGCAGTAGGGGAGGTGGCTACACCTTC. It encodes CASSRGGGYTF.

The V and J genes are TRBV7-3 and TRBJ2-3; TRBD2 matches 15 bases. Per the germline V gene, CDR1 is SGHTA and CDR2 is FQGTGA. V lost 1 base, J lost 0 bases, and 11 bases stayed unmatched. The CDR3 extends over 21 amino acids. This CDR3 is CASSLKSWAGLAGGSTDTQYF. CDR3 nucleotides: TGTGCCAGCAGCTTAAAATCCTGGGCGGGACTAGCGGGGGGAAGCACAGATACGCAGTATTTT.

A few counts support this clonotype. This sequence joins TRBV6-1 and TRBJ1-6; 7 bases are shared with TRBD1. The CDR3 is made up of 13 amino acids. The V segment lost 6 bases and the J segment 5 bases; nucleotides outside the gene matches: 1. Per the germline V gene, CDR1 is MNHNS and CDR2 is SASEGT. In DNA form, the CDR3 reads TGTGCCAGCAGCGGGACAGATAATTCACCCCTCCACTTT. Amino acid sequence: CASSGTDNSPLHF.

As concerns this clonotype: This sequence may be a read error, since a much larger clone differs from it by one base. The chain employs TRBV6-5 and TRBJ2-7, with 14 bases lining up with TRBD2. CDR3 length: 16 residues. CDR1 and CDR2 (germline): MNHEY, SVGAGI. CDR3 residues: CAISYSTSGGAYEQYF. CDR3 sequence (DNA): TGTGCCATCAGTTACTCGACTAGCGGGGGGGCCTACGAGCAGTACTTC.

This clonotype has just a few counts. The V call is TRBV24-1, the J call TRBJ1-1; a weak D match, TRBD1 (6 bases). With 6 bases removed from V and 0 bases from J, the gap between germline ends came to 7 bases. The length of the CDR3 is 13 residues. CDR1 is KGHDR, CDR2 SFDVKD, per germline. The CDR3 region is CATSPGVNTEAFF. The DNA for the CDR3 is TGTGCCACCAGTCCAGGGGTGAACACTGAAGCTTTCTTT.

CDR3 residues: CSVSQGSTGELFF. Here the CDR3 DNA reads TGCAGCGTGTCACAGGGGTCCACCGGGGAGCTGTTTTTT. This sequence joins TRBV29-1 and TRBJ2-2; TRBD1 aligns across 7 bases. Trimming removed 6 bases from V and 4 bases from J; junction bases left unmatched: 5. The CDR3 covers 13 residues. The germline gives CDR1 SQVTM, CDR2 ANQGSEA.

There are many counts of this clonotype. The chain uses TRBV5-1 and TRBJ1-1; no definite D call. Per germline, CDR1 SGHRS and CDR2 YFSETQ. V lost 4 bases and J lost 0, with 10 bases in between. CDR3 length: 14 amino acids. The CDR3 protein is CASSLLGMNTEAFF. CDR3 nucleotides: TGCGCCAGCAGCCTACTTGGCATGAACACTGAAGCTTTCTTT.

This clonotype occurred a few times. This chain joins TRBV7-2 and TRBJ1-6; D might be TRBD1 (6 bases). The germline V gene has CDR1 SGHTA and CDR2 FQGNSA. Trimming pared 7 bases from V and 9 bases from J, leaving 16 bases between. CDR3 length: 14 residues. CDR3 DNA sequence: TGTGCCAGCACCCCGGGAGGGGGGGGTTCACCCCTCCACTTT. Amino acid sequence: CASTPGGGGSPLHF. Filled out from reference TRBV7-2 and TRBJ1-6, the complete variable domain reads GAGVSQSPSNKVTEKGKDVELRCDPISGHTALYWYRQSLGQGLEFLIYFQGNSAPDKSGLPSDRFSAERTGGSVSTLTIQRTQQEDSAVYLCASTPGGGGSPLHFGNGTRLTVT.

This clonotype was picked up many times. V and J are TRBV10-3 and TRBJ1-6, with 8 bases matching TRBD1. The length of the CDR3 is 15 residues. CDR1 is ENHRY and CDR2 is SYGVKD in the germline V gene. The V and J ends lost 4 bases and 8 bases, in that order; junction bases with no gene match: 7. The CDR3 protein is CAISVQGARDSPLHF. CDR3 DNA sequence: TGTGCCATCAGTGTCCAGGGGGCTCGGGATTCACCCCTCCACTTT.

This clonotype was seen more than once but under ten times. The V call is TRBV12-3 or TRBV12-4, the J call TRBJ2-2; a possible D gene is TRBD1 (6 bases). This CDR3 comprises 15 residues. Trimming cost V 5 bases and J 4 bases, with 14 bases left between them. For the CDR3, the DNA is TGTGCCAGCAGTCGAACAGGGCTCCCCACCGGGGAGCTGTTTTTT. Translated, it gives CASSRTGLPTGELFF.

This clonotype has a handful of counts. The V call is TRBV10-3, the J call TRBJ2-2; D might be TRBD2 (5 bases). The CDR3 runs 13 residues. The V end was cut by 3 bases, the J end by 4 bases, with 6 bases between. The germline V gene encodes CDR1 ENHRY and CDR2 SYGVKD. The DNA of the CDR3 is TGTGCCATCAGTGACGGGGTCACCGGGGAGCTGTTTTTT. It is translated as CAISDGVTGELFF.

This clonotype was seen more than once but under ten times. This rearrangement joins TRBV11-1 to TRBJ2-7; no firm D call. Germline V gene lookup returns CDR1 SGHAT and CDR2 FQDESV (reference sequence). CDR3 size: 14 residues. V lost 1 base and J 7 bases, leaving 14 bases between the germline ends. In nucleotides, the CDR3 is TGTGCCAGCAGCTTAGTCGCGGCGCCTTTGGAGCAGTACTTC. It specifies CASSLVAAPLEQYF.

In its sample, this clonotype was seen a few times. The V gene is TRBV5-1, the J gene TRBJ2-5; perhaps TRBD1 as D (5 bases). Deletions cut 4 bases from V and 5 bases from J, with 9 bases between. Looked up from germline, CDR1 is SGHRS and CDR2 is YFSETQ. The CDR3 totals 12 residues. CDR3 in DNA: TGCGCCAGCAGCATAGGGGCGGAGACCCAGTACTTC. It specifies CASSIGAETQYF.

The sample holds many counts of this clonotype. This CDR3 reads CAWSVGAASNQPQHF. The CDR3 DNA reads TGTGCCTGGAGTGTCGGGGCAGCTAGCAATCAGCCCCAGCATTTT. The chain couples TRBV30 to TRBJ1-5, with a tentative D call TRBD1 (5 bases). This CDR3 contains 15 residues. Per the germline V gene, CDR1 is GTSNPN and CDR2 is SVGIG (reference sequence). Trimming pared 0 bases from V and 0 bases from J, leaving 9 bases between. The entire variable domain, with the rest obtained from reference TRBV30 and TRBJ1-5, is as follows: SQTIHQWPATLVQPVGSPLSLECTVEGTSNPNLYWYRQAAGRGLQLLFYSVGIGQISSEVPQNLSASRPQDRQFILSSKKLLLSDSGFYLCAWSVGAASNQPQHFGDGTRLSIL.

This clonotype has a handful of counts. The chain employs TRBV2 and TRBJ2-7, with a tentative D call TRBD1 (6 bases). V was clipped by 7 bases and J by 3 bases, with 19 bases between them. CDR3 length: 15 residues. The V gene's germline CDR1 is SNHLY and CDR2 FYNNEI. CDR3 residues: CASTAGAGEIYEQYF. The CDR3 DNA is TGTGCCAGCACTGCTGGGGCAGGGGAGATCTACGAGCAGTACTTC.